This entry lists 32 T cell receptor beta chains sequenced from one sample in a study of T cells expressing NK-cell markers. TCRdb processed the 5' RACE reads again and assigns one entry to each CDR3 protein, with no DNA. The sample table sets out hundreds of thousands of distinct CDR3 sequences. Input material: blood T cells: a sorted CD56 or NKG2C T cell subset, CD4+ or CD8+ T cells, or bulk PBMC T cells (not recorded which). These receptors all come from a woman aged 18-69 years in good health.

J is TRBJ2-1 and V is TRBV20-1; the D call from TCRdb, TRBD2, cannot be confirmed without DNA. The CDR3 is made up of 13 amino acids. Germline CDR1 reads DFQATT; CDR2 reads SNEGSKA (reference sequence). CDR3 in amino acids: CSARETSYNEQFF.

CDR3 protein: CASSLLQGSNGYTF. This chain joins TRBV28 and TRBJ1-2; checking the TCRdb D call of TRBD1 is not possible without DNA. This CDR3 is 14 amino acids long. Germline V gene lookup returns CDR1 MDHEN and CDR2 SYDVKM.

The gene calls are TRBV27 and TRBJ2-3; checking the TCRdb D call of TRBD2 is not possible without DNA. This CDR3 is 16 amino acids long. The germline CDR1 and CDR2 sequences are MNHEY and SMNVEV (reference sequence). The CDR3 protein is CASSLNLLAGVDTQYF.

The chain has TRBV12-3 or TRBV12-4 and TRBJ2-3; TCRdb picks TRBD2, but there is no DNA to check that call. The CDR3 has 16 residues. CDR3 protein: CASSYYRGGKTDTQYF.

The rearrangement uses TRBV6-5 and TRBJ2-3. The CDR3 consists of 14 residues. CDR1 and CDR2 (germline): MNHEY, SVGAGI. The CDR3 loop is CASSYTRTIDTQYF.

The chain links TRBV11-2 to TRBJ2-3; with no DNA, the TCRdb D assignment of TRBD2 cannot be verified. The germline gives CDR1 SGHAT, CDR2 FQNNGV. This CDR3 has 18 residues. CDR3 loop: CASSPNLAGATGEDTQYF.

This sequence joins TRBV6-2 or TRBV6-3 and TRBJ2-7. The CDR3 length is 14 residues. Germline CDR1 and CDR2: MNHEY and SVGEGT. The CDR3 sequence is CASIHGGTSYEQYF.

The V and J genes are TRBV7-2 and TRBJ2-1; TCRdb gives TRBD2 as the D gene, but with no DNA this cannot be confirmed. CDR3 length equals 12 residues. CDR1 is SGHTA and CDR2 is FQGNSA in the germline V gene. The CDR3 spells CASSLLLAGINF.

The chain couples TRBV20-1 to TRBJ2-7; TCRdb's assignment of TRBD1 cannot be checked, as there is no DNA. The CDR3 has 17 residues. The V gene's germline CDR1 is DFQATT and CDR2 SNEGSKA (reference sequence). The CDR3 protein is CSARRLQGAGSPYEQYF.

The chain uses TRBV19 and TRBJ2-2. The CDR3 consists of 14 residues. The germline V gene has CDR1 LNHDA and CDR2 SQIVND (reference sequence). CDR3 region: CASSIDSHTGELFF.

The chain carries TRBV28 and TRBJ2-2; TCRdb's D gene call, TRBD2, goes unchecked for lack of DNA. The germline V gene encodes CDR1 MDHEN and CDR2 SYDVKM. The CDR3 contains 14 residues. CDR3 loop: CASIWASGAGELFF. The full variable domain, with the rest looked up from reference TRBV28 and TRBJ2-2, is DVKVTQSSRYLVKRTGEKVFLECVQDMDHENMFWYRQDPGLGLRLIYFSYDVKMKEKGDIPEGYSVSREKKERFSLILESASTNQTSMYLCASIWASGAGELFFGEGSRLTVL.

The CDR3 region is CASTRISGGTNEQFF. V is TRBV6-1 and J is TRBJ2-1; TCRdb designates TRBD2, a call that cannot be tested without DNA. Germline CDR1 reads MNHNS; CDR2 reads SASEGT. This CDR3 has 15 residues.

This rearrangement joins TRBV11-2 to TRBJ1-4. There are 15 residues in the CDR3. The germline V gene has CDR1 SGHAT and CDR2 FQNNGV. CDR3 residues: CASSLESATNEKLFF.

The rearrangement links TRBV6-2 or TRBV6-3 to TRBJ1-4. The CDR3 contains 13 residues. The germline gives CDR1 MNHEY, CDR2 SVGEGT. This CDR3 is CASSQRADEKLFF.

This chain links TRBV7-2 with TRBJ1-1; the D call from TCRdb, TRBD1, cannot be confirmed without DNA. The CDR3 runs to 13 residues. CDR1 is SGHTA and CDR2 is FQGNSA in the germline V gene. CDR3 amino acids: CASSLIRDTEAFF.

The V gene is TRBV29-1, the J gene TRBJ2-3; TCRdb gives TRBD1 as the D gene, but with no DNA this cannot be confirmed. From germline, CDR1 is SQVTM and CDR2 ANQGSEA. The CDR3 has 15 amino acids. The chain's CDR3 is CSALGVRGSTDTQYF.

The chain combines TRBV9 with TRBJ2-5; TCRdb picks TRBD1, but there is no DNA to check that call. The CDR3 runs to 13 residues. Germline values: CDR1 SGDLS, CDR2 YYNGEE. The CDR3 loop is CASSTGQGETQYF.

The V gene is TRBV20-1, the J gene TRBJ2-4; TCRdb's D gene call, TRBD1, goes unchecked for lack of DNA. In germline, CDR1 is DFQATT, CDR2 SNEGSKA (reference sequence). This CDR3 spans 15 amino acids. The CDR3 reads CSARPQGTAKNIQYF.

V is TRBV4-1 and J is TRBJ2-5; with no DNA, the TCRdb D assignment of TRBD1 cannot be verified. This CDR3 is 16 amino acids long. Germline assignment: CDR1 MGHRA and CDR2 YSYEKL. CDR3 residues: CASSQHSGNREETQYF.

The J gene is TRBJ2-3, the V gene TRBV30; as DNA is missing, the TRBD1 call by TCRdb cannot be tested. This CDR3 contains 14 residues. Germline-derived CDR1 and CDR2 are GTSNPN and SVGIG (reference sequence). The CDR3 sequence: CAWTIGVGTDTQYF.

The rearrangement joins TRBV20-1 to TRBJ2-1; the TCRdb call, TRBD2, lacks DNA for checking. Germline CDR1 is DFQATT and CDR2 is SNEGSKA (reference sequence). The CDR3 is made up of 17 amino acids. CDR3 region: CSARDSGGPSSYNEQFF.

The V gene is TRBV12-3 or TRBV12-4, the J gene TRBJ1-4; the TCRdb call, TRBD1, lacks DNA for checking. The CDR3 has 14 amino acids. CDR3 loop: CASSLRQGGEKLFF.

The chain couples TRBV20-1 to TRBJ2-3; the TRBD1 assignment by TCRdb is unverifiable without DNA. The CDR3 length is 12 residues. Germline V CDR1 and CDR2: DFQATT, SNEGSKA (reference sequence). CDR3 amino acids: CSATGQGDTQYF.

V and J are TRBV7-2 and TRBJ2-2. Germline V lookup: CDR1 SGHTA, CDR2 FQGNSA. This CDR3 contains 14 residues. This CDR3 reads CASSSGSLTGELFF.

V and J are TRBV20-1 and TRBJ1-2; there is no DNA to check the TCRdb D call of TRBD1. Germline V gene sequence: CDR1 DFQATT, CDR2 SNEGSKA (reference sequence). The CDR3 covers 13 residues. CDR3 region: CSASRTGPGGYTF.

The rearrangement links TRBV5-5 to TRBJ2-4. The CDR3 extends over 16 amino acids. Germline values: CDR1 SGHKS, CDR2 YYEKEE (reference sequence). The CDR3 loop is CASSFDPGLAKNIQYF.

The gene calls are TRBV9 and TRBJ2-5. The CDR3 has 14 residues. Per germline, CDR1 SGDLS and CDR2 YYNGEE. The CDR3 is CASSVETTPGTQYF.

The chain uses TRBV12-3 or TRBV12-4 and TRBJ2-5; TCRdb outputs TRBD1, but without DNA this stays unchecked. CDR3 size: 15 residues. CDR3 in amino acids: CASMLSRGVGETQYF.

V is TRBV9 and J is TRBJ2-1; TCRdb gives TRBD1 as the D gene, but with no DNA this cannot be confirmed. The CDR3 is 12 amino acids. Germline loops: CDR1 SGDLS, CDR2 YYNGEE. The CDR3 loop reads CASSVEGVEQFF.

The chain joins TRBV20-1 to TRBJ1-4; TCRdb's D call, TRBD1, is unchecked because there is no DNA. The CDR3 totals 13 residues. Germline V gene data show CDR1 as DFQATT and CDR2 as SNEGSKA (reference sequence). The CDR3 loop is CSASGGAYEKLFF.

The chain links TRBV7-9 to TRBJ2-5. The germline V gene encodes CDR1 SEHNR and CDR2 FQNEAQ (reference sequence). The CDR3 contains 14 residues. The CDR3 reads CASSLAGMVETQYF.

The CDR3 loop reads CASSSGTYSYNEQFF. The gene calls are TRBV12-3 or TRBV12-4 and TRBJ2-1; checking the TCRdb D call of TRBD2 is not possible without DNA. The CDR3 has 15 residues.